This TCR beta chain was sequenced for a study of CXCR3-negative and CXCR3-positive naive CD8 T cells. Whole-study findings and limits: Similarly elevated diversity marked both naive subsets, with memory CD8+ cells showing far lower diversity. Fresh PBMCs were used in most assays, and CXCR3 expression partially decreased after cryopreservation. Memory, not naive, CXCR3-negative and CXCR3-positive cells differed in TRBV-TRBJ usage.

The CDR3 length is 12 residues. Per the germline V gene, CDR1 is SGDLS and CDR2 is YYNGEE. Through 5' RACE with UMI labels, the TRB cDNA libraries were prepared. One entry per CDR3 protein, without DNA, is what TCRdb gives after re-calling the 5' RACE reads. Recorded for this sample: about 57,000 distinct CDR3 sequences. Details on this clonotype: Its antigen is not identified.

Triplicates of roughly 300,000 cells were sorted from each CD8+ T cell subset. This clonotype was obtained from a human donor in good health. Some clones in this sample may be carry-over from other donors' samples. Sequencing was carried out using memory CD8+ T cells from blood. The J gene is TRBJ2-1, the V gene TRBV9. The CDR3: CASSGLHNEQFF.